These 4 T cell receptor beta chains share one sample of origin, sequenced in a study of identical twins. Via MiXCR, TCRdb re-called the 5' RACE reads, giving one row per CDR3 protein. The sample includes hundreds of thousands of distinct CDR3 sequences, less than 25% seen only once; the top ten take 2.9%. These data were likewise used in another study, on T cells expressing NK-cell markers.

The sequenced material came from CD4+ T cells sorted from blood. These receptors were taken from a woman between 18 and 29 years old in good health.

V usage is TRBV6-6 and J usage is TRBJ2-1, with TRBD2 as a possible D gene (6 bases). The CDR3 consists of 13 residues. The ends were cut back, 8 bases at V and 4 bases at J, with 12 bases in the middle. Germline lookup yields CDR1 MNHNY and CDR2 SVGAGI (reference sequence). The CDR3 bases are TGTGCCAGCGGCGCGGGGCAATACAATGAGCAGTTCTTC. It encodes CASGAGQYNEQFF.

The sample holds a few counts of this clonotype. This chain uses TRBV7-2 with TRBJ1-1; D unresolved. The V end was cut by 2 bases, the J end by 11 bases, with 15 bases between. Germline V gene sequence: CDR1 SGHTA, CDR2 FQGNSA. The CDR3 loop spans 13 amino acids. CDR3 protein: CASSLPDSDIAFF. Here the CDR3 DNA reads TGTGCCAGCAGCTTACCAGACTCGGATATCGCTTTCTTT.

This clonotype has more than one count but fewer than ten. The chain is built from TRBV6-4 and TRBJ1-1; D may be TRBD1 (6 bases). The CDR3 covers 14 residues. Looked up from germline, CDR1 is MRHNA and CDR2 is SNTAGT. Trimming left V 4 bases short and J 6 bases short, with 15 bases between. This CDR3 is CASSVEGHSPEAFF. The CDR3 region has the DNA TGTGCCAGCAGTGTGGAGGGACACTCACCTGAAGCTTTCTTT.

In this sample, this clonotype turned up a few times. The chain carries TRBV7-8 and TRBJ2-2; D is uncertain. The CDR3 contains 14 residues. V was clipped by 3 bases and J by 4 bases, with 9 bases between them. The germline V gene encodes CDR1 SGHVS and CDR2 FQNEAQ. This chain's CDR3 is CASSFPWSTGELFF. CDR3 DNA sequence: TGTGCCAGCAGCTTTCCCTGGAGCACCGGGGAGCTGTTTTTT. The full variable domain, with the rest looked up from reference TRBV7-8 and TRBJ2-2, is GAGVSQSPRYKVAKRGQDVALRCDPISGHVSLFWYQQALGQGPEFLTYFQNEAQLDKSGLPSDRFFAERPEGSVSTLKIQRTQQEDSAVYLCASSFPWSTGELFFGEGSRLTVL.